This TCR beta chain was retrieved from a study of beta chain features in type 1 diabetes. This clone came up a few times. Its antigen remains unknown. Study observations and caveats: Shortening of TCRB CDR3s, moderate but significant, appeared in all four CD4+ subsets of Type 1 diabetes patients.

Looked up from germline, CDR1 is GTSNPN and CDR2 is SVGIG (reference sequence). Trimming removed 4 bases at V and 5 bases at J, with 13 bases between. This CDR3 spans 13 amino acids. The study reverse transcribed the entire isolated RNA, so it sequenced expressed TCRB transcripts. Repertoires were generated with immunoSEQ multiplex PCR, while TCRdb's copy carries only in-frame clones and drops some. The sample gives about 240,000 clones, roughly 14% of which show up once; approximately 0.018% is in the top ten. The rearrangement uses TRBV30 and TRBJ2-3; a possible D gene is TRBD2 (5 bases). The sequencing input was naive CD4+ T cells from blood. The source is a man younger than 45 with type 1 diabetes. CDR3 sequence: CAWKRGAGDTQYF. The CDR3 nucleotides are TGTGCCTGGAAACGGGGTGCGGGAGATACGCAGTATTTT.